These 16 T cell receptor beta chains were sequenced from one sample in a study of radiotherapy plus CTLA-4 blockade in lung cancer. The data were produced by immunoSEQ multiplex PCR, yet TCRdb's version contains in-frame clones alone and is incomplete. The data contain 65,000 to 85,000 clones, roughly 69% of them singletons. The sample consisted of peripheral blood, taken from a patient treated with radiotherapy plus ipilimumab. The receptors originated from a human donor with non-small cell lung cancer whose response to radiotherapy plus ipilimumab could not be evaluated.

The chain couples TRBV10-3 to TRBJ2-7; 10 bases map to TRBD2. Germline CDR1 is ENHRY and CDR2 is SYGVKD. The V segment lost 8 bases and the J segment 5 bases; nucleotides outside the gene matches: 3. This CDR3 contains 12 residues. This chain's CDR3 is CAIRGTSDEQYF. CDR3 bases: TGTGCCATCCGTGGGACTAGCGACGAGCAGTACTTC.

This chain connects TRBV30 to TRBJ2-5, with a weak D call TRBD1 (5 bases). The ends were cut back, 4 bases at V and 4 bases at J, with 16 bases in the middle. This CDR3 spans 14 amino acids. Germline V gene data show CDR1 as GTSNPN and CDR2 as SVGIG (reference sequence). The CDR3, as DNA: TGTGCCTGGAATGTACCGCAGGGATCAGAGACCCAGTACTTC. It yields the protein CAWNVPQGSETQYF.

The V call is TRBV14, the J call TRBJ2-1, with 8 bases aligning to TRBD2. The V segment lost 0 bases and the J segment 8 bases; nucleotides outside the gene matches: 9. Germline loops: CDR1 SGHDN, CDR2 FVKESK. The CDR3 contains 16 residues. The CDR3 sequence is CASSQDLNSGNHEQFF. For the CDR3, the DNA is TGTGCCAGCAGCCAAGACCTAAATAGCGGGAATCATGAGCAGTTCTTC.

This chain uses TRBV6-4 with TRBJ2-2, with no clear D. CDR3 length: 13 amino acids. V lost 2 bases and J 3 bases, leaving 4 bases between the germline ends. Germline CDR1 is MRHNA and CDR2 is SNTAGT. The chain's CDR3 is CASSDTDTGELFF. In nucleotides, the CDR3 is TGTGCCAGCAGTGACACAGACACCGGGGAGCTGTTTTTT.

The CDR3 coding sequence is TGTGCCAGCAGCCCCGGTTGGACTCCGAACAATGAGCAGTTCTTC. Translating gives CASSPGWTPNNEQFF. The chain joins TRBV6-5 to TRBJ2-1, with D possibly being TRBD2 (5 bases). The CDR3 has 15 residues. With 6 bases removed from V and 5 bases from J, the gap between germline ends came to 17 bases. Per the germline V gene, CDR1 is MNHEY and CDR2 is SVGAGI.

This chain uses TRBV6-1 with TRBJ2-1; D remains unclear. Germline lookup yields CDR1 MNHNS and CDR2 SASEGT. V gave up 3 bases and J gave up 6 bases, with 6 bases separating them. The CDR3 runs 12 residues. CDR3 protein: CASSERGNEQFF. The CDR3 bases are TGTGCCAGCAGTGAGAGAGGCAATGAGCAGTTCTTC.

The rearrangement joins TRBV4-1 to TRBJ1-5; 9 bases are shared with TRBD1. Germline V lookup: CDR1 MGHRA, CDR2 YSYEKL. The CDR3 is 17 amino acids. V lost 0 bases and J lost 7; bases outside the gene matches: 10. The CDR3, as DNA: TGCGCCAGCAGCCAAGATCCCGGGACAGGGAAGATCCAGCCCCAGCATTTT. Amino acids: CASSQDPGTGKIQPQHF.

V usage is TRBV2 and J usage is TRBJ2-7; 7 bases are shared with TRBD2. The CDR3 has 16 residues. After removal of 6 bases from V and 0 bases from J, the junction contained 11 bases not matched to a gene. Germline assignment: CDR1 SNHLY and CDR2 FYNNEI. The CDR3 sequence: CASRASFGGSSYEQYF. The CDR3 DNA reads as TGTGCCAGCAGGGCCTCATTCGGCGGGAGCTCCTACGAGCAGTACTTC.

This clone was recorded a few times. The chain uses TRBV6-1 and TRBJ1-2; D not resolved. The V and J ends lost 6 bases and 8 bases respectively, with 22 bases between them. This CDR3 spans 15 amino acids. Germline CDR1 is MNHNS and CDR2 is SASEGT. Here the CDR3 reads CASSETKPHLGGYTF. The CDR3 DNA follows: TGTGCCAGCAGCGAGACAAAACCTCACTTAGGAGGCTACACCTTC.

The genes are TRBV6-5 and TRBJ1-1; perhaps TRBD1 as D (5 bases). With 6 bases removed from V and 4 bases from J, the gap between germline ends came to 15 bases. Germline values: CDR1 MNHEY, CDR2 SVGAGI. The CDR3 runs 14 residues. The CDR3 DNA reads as TGTGCCAGCAGCTCCATCTTCGGGGGCACTGAAGCTTTCTTT. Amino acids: CASSSIFGGTEAFF.

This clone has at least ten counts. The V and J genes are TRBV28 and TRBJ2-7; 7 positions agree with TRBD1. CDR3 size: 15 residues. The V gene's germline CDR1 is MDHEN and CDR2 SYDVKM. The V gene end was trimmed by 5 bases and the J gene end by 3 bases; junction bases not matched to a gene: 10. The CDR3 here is CASSPTGTAFYEQYF. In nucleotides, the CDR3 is TGTGCCAGCAGTCCGACCGGGACAGCCTTCTACGAGCAGTACTTC.

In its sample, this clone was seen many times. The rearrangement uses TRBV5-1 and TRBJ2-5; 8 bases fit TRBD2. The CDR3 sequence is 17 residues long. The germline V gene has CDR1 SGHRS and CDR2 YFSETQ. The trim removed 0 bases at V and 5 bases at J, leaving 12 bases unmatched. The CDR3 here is CASSLALSGSGRETQYF. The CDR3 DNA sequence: TGCGCCAGCAGCTTGGCCTTAAGCGGGAGCGGGCGTGAGACCCAGTACTTC.

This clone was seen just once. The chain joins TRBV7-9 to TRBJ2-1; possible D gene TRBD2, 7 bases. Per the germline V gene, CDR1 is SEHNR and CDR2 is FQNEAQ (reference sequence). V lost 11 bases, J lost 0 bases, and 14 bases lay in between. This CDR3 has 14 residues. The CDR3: CALGGHSSYNEQFF. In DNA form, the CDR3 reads TGTGCCCTCGGGGGGCATAGCTCCTACAATGAGCAGTTCTTC. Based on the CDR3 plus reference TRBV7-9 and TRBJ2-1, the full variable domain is DTGVSQNPRHKITKRGQNVTFRCDPISEHNRLYWYRQTLGQGPEFLTYFQNEAQLEKSRLLSDRFSAERPKGSFSTLEIQRTEQGDSAMYLCALGGHSSYNEQFFGPGTRLTVL.

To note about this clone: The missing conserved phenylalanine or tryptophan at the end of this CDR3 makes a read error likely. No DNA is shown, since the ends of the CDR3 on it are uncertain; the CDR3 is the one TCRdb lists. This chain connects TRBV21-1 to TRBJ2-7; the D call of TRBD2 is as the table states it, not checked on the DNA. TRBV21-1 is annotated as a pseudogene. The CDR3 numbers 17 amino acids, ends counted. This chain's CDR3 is CASSEETSGRVSYEQYL.

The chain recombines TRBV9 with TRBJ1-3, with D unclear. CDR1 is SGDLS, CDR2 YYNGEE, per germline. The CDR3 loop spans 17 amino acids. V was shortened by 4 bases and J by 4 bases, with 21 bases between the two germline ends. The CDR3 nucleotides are TGTGCCAGCAGCCCAGAGGCGGGTGTCCTCTCGGGAAACACCATATATTTT. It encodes CASSPEAGVLSGNTIYF.

The CDR3 spells CAISESWTGGVGDTEAFF. The CDR3 region has the DNA TGTGCCATCAGTGAGTCTTGGACAGGGGGCGTTGGGGACACTGAAGCTTTCTTT. The rearrangement uses TRBV10-3 and TRBJ1-1, with 11 nucleotides matching TRBD1. J was trimmed by 3 bases and V by 0 bases; bases with no gene match: 9. CDR3 size: 18 residues. Germline-derived CDR1 and CDR2 are ENHRY and SYGVKD.